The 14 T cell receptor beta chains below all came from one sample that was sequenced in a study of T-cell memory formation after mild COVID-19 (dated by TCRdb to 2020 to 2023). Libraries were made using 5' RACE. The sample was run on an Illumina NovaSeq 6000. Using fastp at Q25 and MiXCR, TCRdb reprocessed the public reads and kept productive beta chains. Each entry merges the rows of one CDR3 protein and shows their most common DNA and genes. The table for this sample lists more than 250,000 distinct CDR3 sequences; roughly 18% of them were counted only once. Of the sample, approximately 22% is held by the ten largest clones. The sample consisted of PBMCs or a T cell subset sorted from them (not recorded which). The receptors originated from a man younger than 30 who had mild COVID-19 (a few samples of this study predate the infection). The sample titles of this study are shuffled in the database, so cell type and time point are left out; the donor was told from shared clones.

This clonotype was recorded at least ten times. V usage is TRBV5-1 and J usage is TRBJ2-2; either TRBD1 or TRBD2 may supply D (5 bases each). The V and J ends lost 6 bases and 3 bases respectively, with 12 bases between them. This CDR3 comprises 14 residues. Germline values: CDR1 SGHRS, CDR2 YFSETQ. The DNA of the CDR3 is TGCGCCAGCACCGGGACCGCCTACACCGGGGAGCTGTTTTTT. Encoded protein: CASTGTAYTGELFF.

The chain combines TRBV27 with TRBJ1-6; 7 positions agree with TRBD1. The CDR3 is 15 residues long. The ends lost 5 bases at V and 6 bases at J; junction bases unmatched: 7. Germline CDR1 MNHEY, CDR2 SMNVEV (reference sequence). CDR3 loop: CASSPGTDFNSPLHF. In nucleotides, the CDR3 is TGTGCCAGCAGTCCCGGGACAGACTTTAATTCACCCCTCCACTTT.

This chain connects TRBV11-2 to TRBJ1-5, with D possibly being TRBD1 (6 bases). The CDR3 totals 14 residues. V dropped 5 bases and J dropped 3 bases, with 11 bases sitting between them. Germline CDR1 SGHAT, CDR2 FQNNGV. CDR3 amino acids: CASSPDRYNQPQHF. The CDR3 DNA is TGTGCCAGCAGCCCCGACAGGTACAATCAGCCCCAGCATTTT.

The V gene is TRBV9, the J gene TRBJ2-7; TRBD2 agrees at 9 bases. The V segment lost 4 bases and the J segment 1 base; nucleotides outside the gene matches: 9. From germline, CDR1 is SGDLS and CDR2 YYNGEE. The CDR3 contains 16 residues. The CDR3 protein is CASSPHGRGGSYEQYF. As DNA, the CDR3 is TGTGCCAGCAGCCCCCATGGGCGGGGGGGTTCCTACGAGCAGTACTTC.

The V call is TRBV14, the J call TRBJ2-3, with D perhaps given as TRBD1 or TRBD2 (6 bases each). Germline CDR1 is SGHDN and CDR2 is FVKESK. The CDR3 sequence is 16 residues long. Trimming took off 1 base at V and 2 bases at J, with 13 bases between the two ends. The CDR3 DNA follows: TGTGCCAGCAGCCAAGTGACGGGGGCCCTCACAGATACGCAGTATTTT. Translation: CASSQVTGALTDTQYF. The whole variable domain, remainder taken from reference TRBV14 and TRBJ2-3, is EAGVTQFPSHSVIEKGQTVTLRCDPISGHDNLYWYRRVMGKEIKFLLHFVKESKQDESGMPNNRFLAERTGGTYSTLKVQPAELEDSGVYFCASSQVTGALTDTQYFGPGTRLTVL.

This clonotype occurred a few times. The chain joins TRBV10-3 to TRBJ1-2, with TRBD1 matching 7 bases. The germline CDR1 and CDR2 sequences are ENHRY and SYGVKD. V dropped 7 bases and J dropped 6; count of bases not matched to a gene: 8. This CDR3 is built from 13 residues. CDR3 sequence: CAIMGGQANGYTF. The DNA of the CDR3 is TGTGCCATCATGGGCGGACAGGCGAATGGCTACACCTTC.

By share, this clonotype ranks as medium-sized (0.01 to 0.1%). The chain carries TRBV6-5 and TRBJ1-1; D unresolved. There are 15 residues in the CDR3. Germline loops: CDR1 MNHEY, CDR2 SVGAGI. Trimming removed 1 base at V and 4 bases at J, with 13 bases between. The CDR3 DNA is TGTGCCAGCAGTTACTACCCCGGTCGGGGCACTGAAGCTTTCTTT. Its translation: CASSYYPGRGTEAFF.

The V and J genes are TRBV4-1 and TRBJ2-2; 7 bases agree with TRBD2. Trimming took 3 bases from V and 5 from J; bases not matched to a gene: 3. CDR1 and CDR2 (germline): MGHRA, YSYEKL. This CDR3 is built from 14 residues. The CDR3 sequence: CASSHGTNTGELFF. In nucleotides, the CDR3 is TGCGCCAGCAGCCATGGGACTAATACCGGGGAGCTGTTTTTT.

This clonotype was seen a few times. The CDR3 sequence is CASRKSGDADTQYF. The CDR3 nucleotides are TGTGCCAGCAGGAAAAGCGGGGATGCAGATACGCAGTATTTT. V and J are TRBV9 and TRBJ2-3; 7 bases agree with TRBD2. After removal of 5 bases from V and 4 bases from J, the junction contained 7 bases not matched to a gene. The CDR3 runs to 14 residues. The germline V gene has CDR1 SGDLS and CDR2 YYNGEE. Looking up the rest from reference TRBV9 and TRBJ2-3 gives the full variable domain: DSGVTQTPKHLITATGQRVTLRCSPRSGDLSVYWYQQSLDQGLQFLIQYYNGEERAKGNILERFSAQQFPDLHSELNLSSLELGDSALYFCASRKSGDADTQYFGPGTRLTVL.

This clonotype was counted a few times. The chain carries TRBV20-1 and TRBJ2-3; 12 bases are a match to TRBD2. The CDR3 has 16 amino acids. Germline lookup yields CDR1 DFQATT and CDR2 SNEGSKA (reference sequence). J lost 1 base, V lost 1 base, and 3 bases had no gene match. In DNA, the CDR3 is TGCAGTGCTAGAGGACTAGCGGGGGCGGGCACAGATACGCAGTATTTT. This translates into CSARGLAGAGTDTQYF.

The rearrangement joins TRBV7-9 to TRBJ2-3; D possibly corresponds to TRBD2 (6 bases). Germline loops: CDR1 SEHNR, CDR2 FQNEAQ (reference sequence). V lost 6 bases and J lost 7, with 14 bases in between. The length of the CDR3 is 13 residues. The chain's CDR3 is CASRELASYTQYF. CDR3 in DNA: TGTGCCAGCAGAGAACTAGCTTCCTATACGCAGTATTTT.

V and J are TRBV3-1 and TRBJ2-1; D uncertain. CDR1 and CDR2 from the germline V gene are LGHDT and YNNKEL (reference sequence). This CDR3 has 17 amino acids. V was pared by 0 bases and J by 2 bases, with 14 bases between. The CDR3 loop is CASSQEGVLVPYNEQFF. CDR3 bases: TGTGCCAGCAGCCAAGAGGGTGTCCTAGTGCCCTACAATGAGCAGTTCTTC.

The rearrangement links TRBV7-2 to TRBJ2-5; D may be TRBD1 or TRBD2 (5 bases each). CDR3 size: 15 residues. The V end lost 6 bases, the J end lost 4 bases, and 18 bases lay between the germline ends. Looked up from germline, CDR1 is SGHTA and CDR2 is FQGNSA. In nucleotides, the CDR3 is TGTGCCAGCAGTACTGGACGAGAGAGGGGAGAGACCCAGTACTTC. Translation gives CASSTGRERGETQYF.

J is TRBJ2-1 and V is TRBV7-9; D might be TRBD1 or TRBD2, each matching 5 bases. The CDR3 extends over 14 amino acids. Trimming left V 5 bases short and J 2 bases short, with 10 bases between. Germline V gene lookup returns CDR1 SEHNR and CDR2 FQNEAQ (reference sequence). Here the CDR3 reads CASSRSGPYNEQFF. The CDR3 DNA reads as TGTGCCAGCAGCCGATCGGGGCCCTACAATGAGCAGTTCTTC.